The clone carrying this T cell receptor beta chain was recorded only once. Antigen unknown. The sample belongs to a study of T cell responses to AZD1222 COVID-19 vaccine. General study findings and limits: Donors, mostly white British, included more females; clonal diversity was possibly underestimated. Among spike-specific TCRs, nearly half reportedly target unmutated variant regions. Increases in Spike-specific TCR breadth and depth were seen after two AZD1222 doses.

Per the germline V gene, CDR1 is SGHTA and CDR2 is FQGNSA. This CDR3 spans 13 amino acids. Trimming shortened V by 4 bases and J by 7 bases, and 11 bases separated the two germline ends. Data came from immunoSEQ multiplex PCR; TCRdb stores just in-frame clones and leaves some out. The sample has 130,000 or so clones, approximately 85% seen once. Sequenced here: peripheral blood, sampled 28 days after the second dose of the MenACWY control vaccine. This chain links TRBV7-2 with TRBJ1-5; D possibly corresponds to TRBD1 (5 bases). The sequence was obtained from an adult who received the MenACWY meningococcal vaccine as a control. CDR3 sequence reads: CASSYSQGQPQHF. CDR3 bases: TGTGCCAGCAGCTATTCCCAGGGCCAGCCCCAGCATTTT.